The 20 T cell receptor beta chains reported below all come from one sample, sequenced in a study of T cell clonotyping in hematopoietic cell transplantation. TCRdb's table, derived via immunoSEQ multiplex PCR, lists solely in-frame clones and lacks some. The table lists over 5,500 clones, around 82% of them singletons. The time point was: recipient sample about 28 days before transplant, after cytoreduction. The source material was peripheral blood mononuclear cells, sampled before stem cell transplant. Every receptor here comes from a woman aged 45-65 years with acute myeloid leukemia. Some clones in this sample may be carry-over from other donors' samples.

The chain combines TRBV19 with TRBJ2-7; 8 bases are a match to TRBD1. This CDR3 region has 14 residues. V gave up 5 bases and J gave up 6 bases; unmatched junction bases: 9. Germline values: CDR1 LNHDA, CDR2 SQIVND (reference sequence). CDR3 DNA: TGTGCCAGTAGTCAGGGGGCAGGGTCGAGCGAGCAGTACTTC. This sequence encodes CASSQGAGSSEQYF.

The chain carries TRBV6-5 and TRBJ2-3; D is unresolved. The CDR3 contains 14 residues. In germline, CDR1 is MNHEY, CDR2 SVGAGI. V lost 2 bases and J 0 bases, leaving 6 bases between the germline ends. Written as DNA, the CDR3 is TGTGCCAGCAGTTACGAGTCCAGCACAGATACGCAGTATTTT. Translation: CASSYESSTDTQYF.

The chain combines TRBV7-8 with TRBJ2-1; 9 bases line up with TRBD1. The germline CDR1 and CDR2 sequences are SGHVS and FQNEAQ. This CDR3 has 17 amino acids. The V gene end was trimmed by 1 base and the J gene end by 7 bases; junction bases not matched to a gene: 11. CDR3 protein: CASSLGTGTGRRNEQFF. CDR3 sequence (DNA): TGTGCCAGCAGCTTAGGTACCGGGACAGGGAGGCGTAATGAGCAGTTCTTC. The full variable domain, in which reference TRBV7-8 and TRBJ2-1 provide the parts outside the CDR3, is GAGVSQSPRYKVAKRGQDVALRCDPISGHVSLFWYQQALGQGPEFLTYFQNEAQLDKSGLPSDRFFAERPEGSVSTLKIQRTQQEDSAVYLCASSLGTGTGRRNEQFFGPGTRLTVL.

The V call is TRBV28, the J call TRBJ2-7; 10 positions agree with TRBD1. V lost 2 bases, J lost 5 bases, and 6 bases stayed unmatched. CDR1 is MDHEN and CDR2 is SYDVKM in the germline V gene. There are 15 residues in the CDR3. The CDR3 DNA is TGTGCCAGCAGTTTACTTCGGGACAGGGGCCACGAGCAGTACTTC. Encoded protein: CASSLLRDRGHEQYF.

V gene TRBV7-9 combines with J gene TRBJ2-2; TRBD2 aligns across 12 bases. Germline CDR1 is SEHNR and CDR2 is FQNEAQ (reference sequence). V shed 6 bases and J 8 bases; nucleotides not matched to a gene: 10. The CDR3 extends over 16 amino acids. CDR3 DNA sequence: TGTGCCAGCAGATCTGGACTAGCGGGGTTATCGGGGGAGCTGTTTTTT. It yields the protein CASRSGLAGLSGELFF. The variable domain in full, with the rest retrieved from reference TRBV7-9 and TRBJ2-2, is DTGVSQNPRHKITKRGQNVTFRCDPISEHNRLYWYRQTLGQGPEFLTYFQNEAQLEKSRLLSDRFSAERPKGSFSTLEIQRTEQGDSAMYLCASRSGLAGLSGELFFGEGSRLTVL.

The genes are TRBV5-6 and TRBJ2-5, with 9 bases that match TRBD1. This CDR3 spans 14 amino acids. V was clipped by 2 bases and J by 10 bases; unmatched bases: 9. Per the germline V gene, CDR1 is SGHDT and CDR2 is YYEEEE. CDR3 nucleotides: TGTGCCAGCAGCTTCGTGGGAACAGGGGGCAACCAGTACTTC. Translating it yields CASSFVGTGGNQYF.

Remarks on this clone: The junction departs from the called germline gene at one end, perhaps through a read error. The CDR3, as DNA: TGTGCCACCAGCGCCTCGGGGACTAGCACCGATACGCAGTATTTT. It encodes CATSASGTSTDTQYF. The chain uses TRBV15 and TRBJ2-3, with 9 bases lining up with TRBD2. The V gene's germline CDR1 is LNHNV and CDR2 YYDKDF (reference sequence). The CDR3 extends over 15 amino acids. The complete variable domain, with remaining parts taken from reference TRBV15 and TRBJ2-3, reads DAMVIQNPRYQVTQFGKPVTLSCSQTLNHNVMYWYQQKSSQAPKLLFHYYDKDFNNEADTPDNFQSRRPNTSFCFLDIRSPGLGDTAMYLCATSASGTSTDTQYFGPGTRLTVL.

This chain connects TRBV18 to TRBJ2-7; perhaps TRBD1 as D (6 bases). The CDR3 consists of 16 residues. CDR1 and CDR2 (germline): KGHSH, LQKENI. V lost 3 bases and J 6 bases, leaving 21 bases between the germline ends. CDR3 DNA: TGTGCCAGCTCACCCTCGAGGGGGTACGGGTCCCCCGAGCAGTACTTC. Translation: CASSPSRGYGSPEQYF.

In its sample, this clone ranks as medium-sized. The CDR3 region is CASSDYEQYF. The DNA of the CDR3 is TGTGCCAGCAGTGACTACGAGCAGTACTTC. The chain links TRBV2 to TRBJ2-7; D is undetermined. This CDR3 region has 10 residues. The germline V gene encodes CDR1 SNHLY and CDR2 FYNNEI. The ends were cut back, 3 bases at V and 3 bases at J, with 0 bases in the middle.

The rearrangement uses TRBV11-2 and TRBJ2-7, with D maybe TRBD2 (7 bases). Trimming removed 0 bases at V and 0 bases at J, with 9 bases between. This CDR3 region has 15 residues. Germline assignment: CDR1 SGHAT and CDR2 FQNNGV. The CDR3 bases are TGTGCCAGCAGCTTAGAGGGGGGGCTCTCCTACGAGCAGTACTTC. Translated: CASSLEGGLSYEQYF.

The genes are TRBV7-2 and TRBJ1-1; 9 bases align to TRBD1. Germline CDR1 is SGHTA and CDR2 is FQGNSA. Unmatched junction bases numbered 11, after V lost 4 bases and J lost 8 bases. The CDR3 is made up of 15 amino acids. The CDR3 region has the DNA TGTGCCAGCAGCTCCCCCGCGGACAGGGGACGGGAAGCTTTCTTT. Its translation: CASSSPADRGREAFF.

The gene calls are TRBV4-2 and TRBJ2-2; D possibly corresponds to TRBD2 (6 bases). With 0 bases removed from V and 3 bases from J, the gap between germline ends came to 17 bases. The CDR3 sequence is 18 residues long. Germline CDR1 is LGHNA and CDR2 is YNFKEQ. CDR3 sequence reads: CASSQDGGNGMDTGELFF. The CDR3 DNA reads as TGTGCCAGCAGCCAAGATGGCGGGAACGGGATGGACACCGGGGAGCTGTTTTTT.

The V and J genes are TRBV12-5 and TRBJ2-1, with TRBD1 as a possible D gene (6 bases). V lost 7 bases and J 9 bases, leaving 19 bases between the germline ends. Germline lookup yields CDR1 LGHNT and CDR2 FRNRAP. The CDR3 contains 14 residues. CDR3 sequence: CASARGRGETEQFF. The CDR3 DNA reads TGTGCTAGTGCGAGGGGCAGGGGTGAAACTGAGCAGTTCTTC.

The chain has TRBV7-8 and TRBJ2-7; the D gene is possibly TRBD2 (7 bases). The CDR3 is 14 amino acids. Per the germline V gene, CDR1 is SGHVS and CDR2 is FQNEAQ. Trimming left V 1 base short and J 5 bases short, with 12 bases between. This CDR3 reads CASSLGGGRNEQYF. The DNA for the CDR3 is TGTGCCAGCAGCTTAGGCGGGGGCCGGAACGAGCAGTACTTC. Drawing the rest from reference TRBV7-8 and TRBJ2-7, the complete variable domain is GAGVSQSPRYKVAKRGQDVALRCDPISGHVSLFWYQQALGQGPEFLTYFQNEAQLDKSGLPSDRFFAERPEGSVSTLKIQRTQQEDSAVYLCASSLGGGRNEQYFGPGTRLTVT.

The table lists this clone with a few counts. This chain uses TRBV6-1 with TRBJ1-3; D is ambiguous. CDR3 length equals 12 residues. Deletions cut 4 bases from V and 7 bases from J, with 8 bases between. The germline CDR1 and CDR2 sequences are MNHNS and SASEGT. The CDR3, as DNA: TGTGCCAGCAGTGTCCTCGACAACACCATATATTTT. It specifies CASSVLDNTIYF.

The chain couples TRBV4-1 to TRBJ1-5; a possible D gene is TRBD1 (5 bases). The CDR3 sequence is 15 residues long. Germline V gene lookup returns CDR1 MGHRA and CDR2 YSYEKL. Trimming shortened V by 0 bases and J by 3 bases, and 9 bases separated the two germline ends. CDR3 amino acids: CASSQEQQDNQPQHF. DNA of the CDR3: TGCGCCAGCAGCCAAGAACAACAGGACAATCAGCCCCAGCATTTT.

Comment on this clone: One end of the junction does not line up with germline, which may come from a read error. The chain uses TRBV6-1 and TRBJ2-3, with 10 bases aligning to TRBD1. CDR3 length: 14 residues. The germline gives CDR1 MNHNS, CDR2 SASEGT. CDR3 DNA: TGTGCCAGCGGTGACAGGGGGCCGACAGATACGCAGTATTTT. Translating gives CASGDRGPTDTQYF.

The CDR3 nucleotides are TGTGCCAGCAGCGCACAACAGGGGGCAGAGGGCTACACCTTC. The encoded protein is CASSAQQGAEGYTF. The chain joins TRBV5-4 to TRBJ1-2; 9 bases are shared with TRBD1. Per the germline V gene, CDR1 is SGHNT and CDR2 is YYREEE (reference sequence). CDR3 size: 14 residues. V was pared by 4 bases and J by 8 bases, with 9 bases of the junction left unmatched.

The chain employs TRBV10-3 and TRBJ2-7; possibly TRBD2 for D (5 bases). The CDR3 spans 13 residues. Germline V CDR1 and CDR2: ENHRY, SYGVKD. Trimming removed 10 bases from V and 1 base from J, with 14 bases in between. CDR3 sequence reads: CATAPDSSYEQYF. The CDR3 DNA is TGTGCCACCGCCCCGGACTCTTCCTACGAGCAGTACTTC.

The chain is built from TRBV5-1 and TRBJ2-7; D is unresolved. Deletions cut 4 bases from V and 2 bases from J, with 19 bases between. The CDR3 has 16 residues. Germline assignment: CDR1 SGHRS and CDR2 YFSETQ. The CDR3 nucleotides are TGCGCCAGCAGCCCGTGGTCGGCCTCAGGAGCCTACGAGCAGTACTTC. Translation: CASSPWSASGAYEQYF.